These 15 T cell receptor beta chains came from one sample sequenced in a study of T-cell memory formation after mild COVID-19. In TCRdb, the 5' RACE reads were re-called with MiXCR into one record per CDR3 protein. The sample lists about 560,000 distinct CDR3 sequences; under 20% were seen once. The sequenced sample consisted of PBMCs or a T cell subset sorted from them (not recorded which). Receptors originate from an adult woman who had mild COVID-19 (a few samples of this study predate the infection). Cell type and time point are not known.

The chain has TRBV3-1 and TRBJ2-7; D is perhaps TRBD2 (6 bases). The CDR3 contains 14 residues. Germline values: CDR1 LGHDT, CDR2 YNNKEL (reference sequence). The V end was cut by 4 bases, the J end by 3 bases, with 13 bases between. The chain's CDR3 is CASSRTSNFYEQYF. CDR3 nucleotide sequence: TGTGCCAGCAGCCGCACTAGCAACTTCTACGAGCAGTACTTC.

J is TRBJ2-7 and V is TRBV12-3 or TRBV12-4, with 9 bases lining up with TRBD1. After removal of 3 bases from V and 5 bases from J, the junction contained 5 bases not matched to a gene. The CDR3 loop spans 14 amino acids. CDR3 loop: CASSFAQGADEQYF. As DNA, the CDR3 is TGTGCCAGCAGTTTTGCACAGGGGGCAGACGAGCAGTACTTC.

This clonotype appeared many times. The chain combines TRBV12-3 or TRBV12-4 with TRBJ2-6; no definite D call. The V gene lost 5 bases and the J gene lost 8 bases, with 13 bases spanning the gap. The CDR3 contains 14 residues. CDR3 DNA sequence: TGTGCCAGCAGTCCCCCGACGAGTTCCAACGTCCTGACTTTC. It encodes CASSPPTSSNVLTF.

The rearrangement links TRBV3-1 to TRBJ2-7; D is unclear. Trimming took off 0 bases at V and 5 bases at J, with 17 bases between the two ends. The CDR3 has 16 amino acids. The germline V gene encodes CDR1 LGHDT and CDR2 YNNKEL (reference sequence). CDR3 sequence reads: CASSQDMGFSSDEQYF. The CDR3 DNA reads TGTGCCAGCAGCCAAGATATGGGGTTTTCCAGCGACGAGCAGTACTTC.

J is TRBJ2-7 and V is TRBV3-1; D remains unclear. Trimming pared 2 bases from V and 12 bases from J, leaving 11 bases between. Germline V CDR1 and CDR2: LGHDT, YNNKEL (reference sequence). The CDR3 is 11 amino acids. In DNA, the CDR3 is TGTGCCAGCAGCCAATCAGGACCTGTGTACTTC. Protein sequence: CASSQSGPVYF.

The rearrangement links TRBV20-1 to TRBJ2-3; the D gene is possibly TRBD2 (6 bases). Deletions cut 6 bases from V and 4 bases from J, with 17 bases between. The CDR3 length is 14 residues. Germline CDR1 reads DFQATT; CDR2 reads SNEGSKA (reference sequence). Written as DNA, the CDR3 is TGCAGTGCGGCGGACAACGGGGAGGCAGATACGCAGTATTTT. It is translated as CSAADNGEADTQYF.

For this clonotype: Possible read error: a much larger clone is one base away. The rearrangement links TRBV5-4 to TRBJ2-7, with TRBD1 matching over 9 bases. Germline V CDR1 and CDR2: SGHNT, YYREEE (reference sequence). This CDR3 spans 14 amino acids. CDR3 in amino acids: CASSSGTGSSEQYF. The CDR3 DNA reads as TGTGCCAGCAGCTCCGGGACAGGGTCCTCCGAGCAGTACTTC.

In its sample, this clonotype was seen a few times. This chain links TRBV15 with TRBJ1-1, with D unresolved. This CDR3 contains 14 residues. Germline CDR1 and CDR2: LNHNV and YYDKDF (reference sequence). V lost 0 bases, J lost 7 bases, and 12 bases lay in between. CDR3 amino acids: CATSRDQSWGEAFF. Written as DNA, the CDR3 is TGTGCCACCAGCAGAGACCAGTCGTGGGGTGAAGCTTTCTTT.

The J gene is TRBJ2-2, the V gene TRBV5-1; 13 nucleotides match TRBD2. V was clipped by 3 bases and J by 7 bases; unmatched bases: 6. The CDR3 runs 16 residues. Germline-derived CDR1 and CDR2 are SGHRS and YFSETQ. The DNA for the CDR3 is TGCGCCAGCAGCTCAAGACTAGCGGGGGGCGTCGGGGAGCTGTTTTTT. Translated, it gives CASSSRLAGGVGELFF.

This clonotype was found a few times. The CDR3 protein is CATSPTGKGEKLFF. The CDR3 nucleotides read TGTGCCACCAGTCCGACAGGGAAGGGTGAAAAACTGTTTTTT. This rearrangement joins TRBV15 to TRBJ1-4, with 7 bases lining up with TRBD1. Looked up from germline, CDR1 is LNHNV and CDR2 is YYDKDF (reference sequence). This CDR3 region has 14 residues. Trimming cost V 6 bases and J 7 bases; bases outside gene matches: 8.

The rearrangement links TRBV29-1 to TRBJ1-1; 9 bases map to TRBD1. The CDR3 length is 14 residues. Per the germline V gene, CDR1 is SQVTM and CDR2 is ANQGSEA. J was trimmed by 4 bases and V by 6 bases; bases with no gene match: 9. CDR3: CSVVWEGQGTEAFF. The DNA for the CDR3 is TGCAGCGTCGTGTGGGAGGGACAGGGCACTGAAGCTTTCTTT.

The chain carries TRBV5-6 and TRBJ2-1, with TRBD2 matching over 13 bases. The trim removed 4 bases at V and 10 bases at J, leaving 14 bases unmatched. CDR1 and CDR2 from the germline V gene are SGHDT and YYEEEE. The CDR3 has 17 residues. CDR3 bases: TGTGCCAGCAGCCCTCCCAGAGGGACTAGCGGGGAGGGGGAGCAGTTCTTC. This encodes CASSPPRGTSGEGEQFF.

CDR3: CSYHGTTNTEAFF. For the CDR3, the DNA is TGCAGTTACCACGGGACAACGAACACTGAAGCTTTCTTT. The J gene is TRBJ1-1, the V gene TRBV20-1, with D perhaps matching TRBD1 (6 bases). The V end was cut by 8 bases, the J end by 1 base, with 14 bases between. The germline V gene has CDR1 DFQATT and CDR2 SNEGSKA (reference sequence). The CDR3 covers 13 residues.

This rearrangement joins TRBV20-1 to TRBJ2-3; 8 bases are shared with TRBD1. The CDR3 loop spans 15 amino acids. CDR1 and CDR2 (germline): DFQATT, SNEGSKA (reference sequence). Trimming at V came to 0 bases and at J to 0 bases, leaving 2 bases not matched to a gene. The CDR3 nucleotides read TGCAGTGCTAGAGATCAGGGGGCGAGCACAGATACGCAGTATTTT. This sequence encodes CSARDQGASTDTQYF.

This clonotype was counted a few times. This sequence joins TRBV7-3 and TRBJ2-5, with a weak D call TRBD1 (6 bases). This CDR3 contains 13 residues. Between the trimmed V and J ends, which lost 2 bases and 9 bases, there was a span of 13 bases. Germline-derived CDR1 and CDR2 are SGHTA and FQGTGA. CDR3 region: CASSLHREGAQYF. DNA of the CDR3: TGTGCCAGCAGCTTACACAGGGAAGGGGCCCAGTACTTC.